This is a list of T cell receptor beta chains from one sample in a study of T-cell reconstitution after alpha-beta-depleted transplantation in children. TCRdb independently ran MiXCR on the PCR reads; one entry per CDR3 protein. The table has 670,000 or so distinct CDR3 sequences, over 10% seen once. This specimen consisted of PBMCs, obtained before TCRalphabeta/CD19-depleted stem cell transplant. The receptors derive from a girl aged 2-10 years with congenital amegakaryocytic thrombocytopenia, due to receive a stem cell transplant. Each CDR3 is given with its conserved first and last residue. Fields, in order: clone size, V gene, J gene, D gene, CDR3 DNA, CDR3 protein. The D gene is left open where the match is weak. Where a row states a size, it is once, few, many or the class of an expanded clone; other rows omit it.

>many|TRBV6-1|TRBJ2-1|-
TGTGCCAGCAGCCGACGTCCGGACTTATACAATGATAAGCAGTTCTTC
CASSRRPDLYNDKQFF
>-|TRBV4-1|TRBJ2-3|-
TGTGCCAGGGGCTTGCCGGGAGGCACAGATACGCAGTATTTT
CARGLPGGTDTQYF
>-|TRBV24-1|TRBJ1-4|TRBD1
TGTGCCACCAGCGGGACAGGGGGTACAGCTAATGAAAAACTGTTTTTT
CATSGTGGTANEKLFF
>many|TRBV20-1|TRBJ2-1|TRBD2
TGCAGTGGCGGGGACTATCAGGAGCAGTTCTTC
CSGGDYQEQFF
>many|TRBV20-1|TRBJ1-2|TRBD1
TGCAGTGCTAGAGATTCTTCAGGGGGGCAGTTCGATGGCTACACCTTC
CSARDSSGGQFDGYTF
>-|TRBV7-8|TRBJ2-7|TRBD1
TGTGCCAGCACCCTCGTAGGGGGACAGCAACTTTACGAGCAGTACTTC
CASTLVGGQQLYEQYF
>many|TRBV11-2|TRBJ2-1|-
TGTGCCAGCAGCCCACTTTATGCTGGCTCCTACAATGAGCAGTTCTTC
CASSPLYAGSYNEQFF
>-|TRBV7-9|TRBJ1-1|-
TGTGCCAGCGGCGCAGGGGTAGGAACAAACACTGAAGCTTTCTTT
CASGAGVGTNTEAFF
>few|TRBV5-5|TRBJ2-7|-
TGTGCCAGCAGCTTTTCCCAGGGGGGGCCTTACGAGCAGTACTTC
CASSFSQGGPYEQYF
>many|TRBV19|TRBJ2-7|-
TGTGCCAGTAGTACCCTAGACCGGTACGGCGAGCAGTACTTC
CASSTLDRYGEQYF
>-|TRBV20-1|TRBJ2-1|TRBD2
TGCAGTGCCCCCGGACTAGCGGGGTTCGATGAGCAGTTCTTC
CSAPGLAGFDEQFF
>many|TRBV5-1|TRBJ2-7|-
TGCGCCAGCAGCTACTCTCCGGCCCTAGGGACCTACGAGCAGTACTTC
CASSYSPALGTYEQYF
>few|TRBV7-9|TRBJ1-1|-
TGTGCCAGCGGGCTACAGGGTCGGGCGAACACTGAAGCTTTCTTT
CASGLQGRANTEAFF
>many|TRBV20-1|TRBJ1-4|-
TGCAGTGCTAGTGTACAGGGTGGTGAAAAACTGTTTTTT
CSASVQGGEKLFF
>-|TRBV7-8|TRBJ1-1|-
TGTGCCAGCAGCTTCGTGTTTACGAACACTGAAGCTTTCTTT
CASSFVFTNTEAFF
>many|TRBV7-9|TRBJ2-7|TRBD2
TGTGCCAGCGAGCTAGCGGAGAACTACGAGCAGTACTTC
CASELAENYEQYF
>-|TRBV7-6|TRBJ2-5|TRBD2
TGTGCCAGCAGCCCTACAGCGGGAGAACCCCAAGAGACCCAGTACTTC
CASSPTAGEPQETQYF
>many|TRBV4-1|TRBJ2-1|-
TGCGCCAGCAAGAGTGGCGCAGGTTGGGACAATGAGCAGTTCTTC
CASKSGAGWDNEQFF
>few|TRBV12-3/TRBV12-4|TRBJ1-2|-
TGTGCCAGCAGTTTAGCGACCCACTCGATCGATGGCTACACCTTC
CASSLATHSIDGYTF
>few|TRBV7-9|TRBJ2-7|-
TGTGCCAGCAGCTTAACAGCGAACTCCTACGAGCAGTACTTC
CASSLTANSYEQYF
>few|TRBV12-3/TRBV12-4|TRBJ2-3|-
TGTGCCAGCAGTCACTGGGACCACACAGATACGCAGTATTTT
CASSHWDHTDTQYF
>many|TRBV12-3/TRBV12-4|TRBJ2-3|TRBD2
TGTGCCAGCAGTTCCTCGCCTAGCGGGAGAACCGATACGCAGTATTTT
CASSSSPSGRTDTQYF
>few|TRBV5-1|TRBJ1-1|-
TGCGCCAGCAAGCTTGTCTTAGGGGCAAACGCTGAAGCTTTCTTT
CASKLVLGANAEAFF
>-|TRBV9|TRBJ2-7|-
-
CACSAGGTSYEQYF
>few|TRBV5-1|TRBJ2-1|-
TGCGCCAGCAGCAATCCGGGCCAAGGCTCCTACAATGAGCAGTTCTTC
CASSNPGQGSYNEQFF
>-|TRBV19|TRBJ1-4|TRBD1
TGTGCCAGTAAGGGGGCGGAAGAAAAACTGTTTTTT
CASKGAEEKLFF
>-|TRBV5-1|TRBJ2-2|-
TGCGCCAGCAGCACCGCCAGGGGGGCCGGGGAGCTGTTTTTT
CASSTARGAGELFF
>many|TRBV20-1|TRBJ1-5|-
TGCAGTGCTAGAGCCACAGGGAGGGTCAATCAGCCCCAGCATTTT
CSARATGRVNQPQHF
>-|TRBV20-1|TRBJ1-2|-
TGCAGTGCTAGAGCTCCCGCCAGGGAATATGGCTACACCTTC
CSARAPAREYGYTF
>few|TRBV2|TRBJ2-7|TRBD2
TGTGCCAGCAGTCAAGCGGGGACCAACTACGAGCAGTACTTC
CASSQAGTNYEQYF
>many|TRBV6-5|TRBJ2-3|TRBD2
TGTGCCAGCAGTTATACGCGGGAGATGGGCACAGATACGCAGTATTTT
CASSYTREMGTDTQYF
>many|TRBV28|TRBJ2-1|TRBD2
TGTGCCAGCAGGCCCAGCGGGAGGTACAATGAGCAGTTCTTC
CASRPSGRYNEQFF
>few|TRBV28|TRBJ1-6|TRBD1
TGTGCCGGTGGACAGGGACCCTATAATTCACCCCTCCACTTT
CAGGQGPYNSPLHF
>-|TRBV24-1|TRBJ2-2|-
TGTGCCACCAGTGACCTACTCCCCGGGGAGCTGTTTTTT
CATSDLLPGELFF
>-|TRBV27|TRBJ2-4|-
TGTGCCAGCAGTGTAGGGAGGTGGAACATTCAGTACTTC
CASSVGRWNIQYF
>-|TRBV20-1|TRBJ2-5|TRBD1
TGCAGTGCTAGAGGATCCGGGACAGGAGTTCCGATCCAGTACTTC
CSARGSGTGVPIQYF
>few|TRBV20-1|TRBJ2-7|-
TGCAGTGCTAGAGATGGTAGCCGGGACTTTAACTACGAGCAGTACTTC
CSARDGSRDFNYEQYF
>many|TRBV29-1|TRBJ2-3|-
TGCAGCGTTGAAACTGGACAGCCTAGCACAGATACGCAGTATTTT
CSVETGQPSTDTQYF
>many|TRBV20-1|TRBJ1-1|-
TGCAGTGCTCAACCTTACGGAGAAAACACTGAAGCTTTCTTT
CSAQPYGENTEAFF
>many|TRBV12-3/TRBV12-4|TRBJ2-5|-
TGTGCCAGCAGTTTAAGGGGCCAAGAGACCCAGTACTTC
CASSLRGQETQYF
>-|TRBV20-1|TRBJ1-1|-
TGCAGTGCACCAATCAACAGGGTCCGGGAAGCTTTCTTT
CSAPINRVREAFF
>-|TRBV20-1|TRBJ2-5|TRBD2
TGCAGTGCGCAAAGGACTAGCGGGCTTCAAGAGACCCAGTACTTC
CSAQRTSGLQETQYF
>-|TRBV18|TRBJ2-3|TRBD1
TGTGCCAGCTCAAACGACAGGGACAGCACAGATACGCAGTATTTT
CASSNDRDSTDTQYF
>-|TRBV5-1|TRBJ2-5|-
TGCGCCAGCAGCCCCGACCGAATGAACCAAGAGACCCAGTACTTC
CASSPDRMNQETQYF
>-|TRBV20-1|TRBJ2-1|TRBD2
TGCAGTGCAAGTACTAGCGGACTATACAATGAGCAGTTCTTC
CSASTSGLYNEQFF
>many|TRBV7-2|TRBJ2-3|-
TGTGCCAGCAGCCCATTTAGCACAGATACGCAGTATTTT
CASSPFSTDTQYF
>-|TRBV5-1|TRBJ2-3|TRBD1
TGCGCCAGCAGCTTGCGGACAGGGACATTTGGTGGGAGCACAGATACGCAGTATTTT
CASSLRTGTFGGSTDTQYF
>many|TRBV20-1|TRBJ2-2|-
TGCAGTGCTAGGGATACCGGTACAGGGAACACCGGGGAGCTGTTTTTT
CSARDTGTGNTGELFF
>many|TRBV29-1|TRBJ2-1|TRBD2
TGCAGCGTTCCTGGACTAGCGAAGGGTAATGAGCAGTTCTTC
CSVPGLAKGNEQFF
>many|TRBV29-1|TRBJ1-1|-
TGCAGCGTTGAAGATCTTGGCGGTGGGAACACTGAAGCTTTCTTT
CSVEDLGGGNTEAFF
>few|TRBV4-1|TRBJ2-2|-
TGCGCCAGCAGCCAAGAGCCCCCCTTGACCAGTATAGCCCTACGGACCGGGGAGCTGTTTTTT
CASSQEPPLTSIALRTGELFF
>few|TRBV5-1|TRBJ1-5|-
TGCGCCAGCAGCTGGGAAGGGGACCTCAATCAGCCCCAGCATTTT
CASSWEGDLNQPQHF